This TCR beta chain was observed in a study of cytomegalovirus exposure and HLA in healthy donors. Regarding this clone: What it binds is unknown.

V lost 0 bases and J lost 2; bases outside the gene matches: 3. This CDR3 comprises 16 residues. Per the germline V gene, CDR1 is GTSNPN and CDR2 is SVGIG (reference sequence). This PCR relied on a set of 60 Vbeta primers and 13 Jbeta primers. Source study methods: In a later analysis, around 87 million unique TCR beta chains included roughly 11 million shared by two or more donors. The repertoire was sequenced with immunoSEQ multiplex PCR; TCRdb's copy has only in-frame clones and lacks some. V, J and clone size derive from that table, while D and trimming were established from the DNA sequence. The listing records about 42,000 clones. Study-level findings and limits: TCR beta sequences reportedly predicted most subjects' HLA-A and HLA-B alleles accurately. TCR beta chain V- and J-gene trimming was linked, in a later analysis, to a missense variant in DCLRE1C. What a later analysis showed was that several of the most significant clusters appeared linked to common viral pathogens.

The origin of this receptor is a man younger than 40 in good health and CMV-seronegative. This chain uses TRBV30 with TRBJ2-6; 8 bases align to TRBD2. The sample comprised PBMCs. The CDR3 loop reads CAWSVRGGPGANVLTF. In DNA form, the CDR3 reads TGTGCCTGGAGTGTACGCGGGGGGCCTGGGGCCAACGTCCTGACTTTC. The entire variable domain, with the rest obtained from reference TRBV30 and TRBJ2-6, is as follows: SQTIHQWPATLVQPVGSPLSLECTVEGTSNPNLYWYRQAAGRGLQLLFYSVGIGQISSEVPQNLSASRPQDRQFILSSKKLLLSDSGFYLCAWSVRGGPGANVLTFGAGSRLTVL.